This T cell receptor beta chain is drawn from a study of blood T cells in healthy people across ages. Overall study results and limits: Unknown donor CMV status possibly confounded expanded clonotype changes. No conclusive comparison of naive versus antigen-experienced cells was possible with unsorted PBMCs.

The CDR3 is made up of 13 amino acids. The V end lost 3 bases, the J end lost 1 base, and 6 bases lay between the germline ends. Germline CDR1 is LNHDA and CDR2 is SQIVND (reference sequence). This clonotype has a handful of counts. Its antigen is still unknown. Combining a sample-barcoded 5' primer with a J-beta primer mix, a second PCR ran for about 7 to 11 cycles. A template-switch adaptor that had 12 random nucleotides put a tag on each cDNA molecule. TCRdb recomputed calls from the 5' RACE reads with MiXCR, one row per CDR3 protein. Found here are roughly 1.5 million distinct CDR3 sequences, 40% to 45% of them singletons; the top ten hold 4%.

Sequencing input: blood. This receptor was identified in a woman aged 18-29 years in good health. The V gene is TRBV19, the J gene TRBJ1-2; D gene unclear. CDR3: CASSMWDNYGYTF. In nucleotides, the CDR3 is TGTGCCAGTAGTATGTGGGATAACTATGGCTACACCTTC.